This TCR beta chain derives from a study of radiotherapy plus CTLA-4 blockade in lung cancer. Some clones are missing from TCRdb's copy, which holds only in-frame ones; the method was immunoSEQ multiplex PCR. The repertoire holds 90,000 to 100,000 clones, with about 91% as singletons. Sequencing used peripheral blood, obtained from a patient treated with radiotherapy plus ipilimumab. The receptor was isolated from a human donor with non-small cell lung cancer that progressed on radiotherapy plus ipilimumab.

The CDR3 loop is CASSLLPGGITEAFF. CDR3 sequence (DNA): TGTGCCAGCAGCTTATTGCCGGGGGGAATCACTGAAGCTTTCTTT. The chain has TRBV7-6 and TRBJ1-1; D possibly corresponds to TRBD1 (5 bases). Germline V gives CDR1 SGHVS, CDR2 FNYEAQ. This CDR3 has 15 amino acids. The V end was cut by 2 bases, the J end by 4 bases, with 14 bases between.